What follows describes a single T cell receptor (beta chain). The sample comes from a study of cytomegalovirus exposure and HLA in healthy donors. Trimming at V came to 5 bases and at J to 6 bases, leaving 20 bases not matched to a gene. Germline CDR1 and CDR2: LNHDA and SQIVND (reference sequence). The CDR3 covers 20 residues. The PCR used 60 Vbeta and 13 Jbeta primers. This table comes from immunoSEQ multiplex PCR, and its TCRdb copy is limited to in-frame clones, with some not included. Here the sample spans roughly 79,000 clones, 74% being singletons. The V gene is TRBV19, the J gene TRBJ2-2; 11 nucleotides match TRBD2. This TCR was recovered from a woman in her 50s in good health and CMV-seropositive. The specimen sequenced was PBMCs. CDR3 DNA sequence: TGTGCCAGTAGTCGGGGAAGAGGTAGCGGGAGGGCCGTGATAGCCGGGGAGCTGTTTTTT. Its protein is CASSRGRGSGRAVIAGELFF.